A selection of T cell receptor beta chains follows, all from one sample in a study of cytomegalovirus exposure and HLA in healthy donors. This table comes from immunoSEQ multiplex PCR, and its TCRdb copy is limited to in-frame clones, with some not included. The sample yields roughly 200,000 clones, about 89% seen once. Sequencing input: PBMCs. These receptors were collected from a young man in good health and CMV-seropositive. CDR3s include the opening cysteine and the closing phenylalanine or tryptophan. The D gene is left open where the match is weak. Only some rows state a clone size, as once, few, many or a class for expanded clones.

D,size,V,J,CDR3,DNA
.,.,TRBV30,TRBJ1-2,CAWSAGAGYGYTF,TGTGCCTGGAGTGCAGGAGCGGGCTATGGCTACACCTTC
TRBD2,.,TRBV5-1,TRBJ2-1,CASSWGTSGSGEQFF,TGCGCCAGCAGCTGGGGGACTAGCGGGAGCGGTGAGCAGTTCTTC
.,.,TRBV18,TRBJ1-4,CASSPQGTQEKLFF,TGTGCCAGCTCACCGCAGGGGACACAAGAAAAACTGTTTTTT
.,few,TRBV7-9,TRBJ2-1,CASSLQSYNEQFF,TGTGCCAGCAGCTTACAGAGCTACAATGAGCAGTTCTTC
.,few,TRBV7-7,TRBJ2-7,CASSPLTGSRGGYEQYF,TGTGCTAGCAGCCCGCTGACAGGATCTCGAGGGGGATACGAGCAGTACTTC
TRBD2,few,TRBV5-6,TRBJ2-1,CASSLETSEYNEQFF,TGTGCCAGCAGCTTGGAGACTAGCGAATACAATGAGCAGTTCTTC
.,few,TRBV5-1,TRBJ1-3,CASSLDLFSGNTIYF,TGCGCCAGCAGCTTAGACCTCTTCTCTGGAAACACCATATATTTT
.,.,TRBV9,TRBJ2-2,CASSVRAPGELFF,TGTGCCAGCAGCGTAAGGGCTCCCGGGGAGCTGTTTTTT
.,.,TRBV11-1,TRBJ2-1,CASTERASGYNEQFF,TGTGCCAGCACTGAGAGAGCAAGCGGGTACAATGAGCAGTTCTTC
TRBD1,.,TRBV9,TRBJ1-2,CASSVEGTGAGYGYTF,TGTGCCAGCAGCGTAGAAGGGACAGGGGCTGGCTATGGCTACACCTTC
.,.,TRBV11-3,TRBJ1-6,CASSFRVMGSYNSPLHF,TGTGCCAGCAGCTTCAGGGTGATGGGGTCCTATAATTCACCCCTCCACTTT
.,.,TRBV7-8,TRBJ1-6,CASTLQRLGRSPLHF,TGTGCCAGCACCTTGCAGCGGTTGGGGCGTTCACCCCTCCACTTT
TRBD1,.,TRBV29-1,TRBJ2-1,CSAAGTGIYNEQFF,TGCAGCGCAGCCGGGACAGGAATTTACAATGAGCAGTTCTTC
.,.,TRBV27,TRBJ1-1,CATKRGGAGTEAFF,TGTGCCACAAAAAGGGGGGGCGCCGGCACTGAAGCTTTCTTT
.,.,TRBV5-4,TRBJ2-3,CASSRGPSWTDNTDTQYF,TGTGCCAGCAGCCGAGGTCCTTCCTGGACAGACAACACAGATACGCAGTATTTT
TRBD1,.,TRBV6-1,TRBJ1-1,CASSEVGQGAGTEAFF,TGTGCCAGCAGTGAAGTCGGACAGGGGGCAGGTACTGAAGCTTTCTTT
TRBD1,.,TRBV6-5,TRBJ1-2,CASSPGGIGYTF,TGTGCCAGCAGCCCAGGGGGCATTGGCTACACCTTC
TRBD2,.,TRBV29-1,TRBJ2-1,CSVRGLAGNLYNEQFF,TGCAGCGTGCGAGGACTAGCGGGAAACCTATACAATGAGCAGTTCTTC
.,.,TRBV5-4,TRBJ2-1,CASSFMGDLPNEQFF,TGTGCCAGCAGCTTTATGGGGGACCTCCCTAATGAGCAGTTCTTC
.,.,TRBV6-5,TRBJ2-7,CASSFRDTLGHEQYF,TGTGCCAGCAGTTTCCGGGACACCCTGGGTCACGAGCAGTACTTC
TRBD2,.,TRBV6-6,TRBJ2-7,CASRGLAGGEPYEQYF,TGTGCCAGCAGGGGACTAGCGGGAGGGGAACCCTACGAGCAGTACTTC
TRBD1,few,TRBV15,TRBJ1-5,CATSTHRGSGGQPQHF,TGTGCCACCAGCACACACAGGGGTAGCGGGGGGCAGCCCCAGCATTTT
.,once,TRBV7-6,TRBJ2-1,CASSLAPNRVNEQFF,TGTGCCAGCAGCTTAGCCCCCAACAGGGTCAATGAGCAGTTCTTC
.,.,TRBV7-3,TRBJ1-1,CASSLSPSMNTEAFF,TGTGCCAGCAGCTTATCACCGTCTATGAACACTGAAGCTTTCTTT
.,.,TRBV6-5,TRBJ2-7,CASSPLFGRTYEQYF,TGTGCCAGCAGCCCCTTATTCGGGAGAACTTACGAGCAGTACTTC
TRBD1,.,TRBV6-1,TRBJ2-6,CASSAARGPGANVLTF,TGTGCCAGCAGTGCAGCCAGGGGGCCTGGGGCCAACGTCCTGACTTTC
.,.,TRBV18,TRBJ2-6,CASSPLISGANVLTF,TGTGCCAGCTCACCTCTGATATCTGGGGCCAACGTCCTGACTTTC
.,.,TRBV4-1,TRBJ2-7,CASSQEVTRLYEQYF,TGCGCCAGCAGCCAAGAGGTGACGCGGCTCTACGAGCAGTACTTC
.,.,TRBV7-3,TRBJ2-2,CASSPGGVANTGELFF,TGTGCCAGCAGCCCCGGAGGGGTGGCGAACACCGGGGAGCTGTTTTTT
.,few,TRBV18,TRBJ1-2,CASSHGDGAYGYTF,TGTGCCAGCTCACATGGGGACGGCGCCTATGGCTACACCTTC
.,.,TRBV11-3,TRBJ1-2,CASSITGNYGYTF,TGTGCCAGCAGCATTACAGGGAACTATGGCTACACCTTC
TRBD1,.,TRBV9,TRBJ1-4,CASSAGQINEKLFF,TGTGCCAGCAGCGCGGGACAGATAAATGAAAAACTGTTTTTT
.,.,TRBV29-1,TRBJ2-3,CSAASGTHSTDTQYF,TGCAGCGCCGCTTCTGGAACCCACAGCACAGATACGCAGTATTTT
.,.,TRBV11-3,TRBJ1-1,CASSLGGSSLYMNTEAFF,TGTGCCAGCAGCTTAGGGGGGAGTTCGTTATATATGAACACTGAAGCTTTCTTT
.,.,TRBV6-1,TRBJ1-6,CASRAGRVLPLHF,TGTGCCAGCAGGGCCGGACGGGTACTTCCCCTCCACTTT